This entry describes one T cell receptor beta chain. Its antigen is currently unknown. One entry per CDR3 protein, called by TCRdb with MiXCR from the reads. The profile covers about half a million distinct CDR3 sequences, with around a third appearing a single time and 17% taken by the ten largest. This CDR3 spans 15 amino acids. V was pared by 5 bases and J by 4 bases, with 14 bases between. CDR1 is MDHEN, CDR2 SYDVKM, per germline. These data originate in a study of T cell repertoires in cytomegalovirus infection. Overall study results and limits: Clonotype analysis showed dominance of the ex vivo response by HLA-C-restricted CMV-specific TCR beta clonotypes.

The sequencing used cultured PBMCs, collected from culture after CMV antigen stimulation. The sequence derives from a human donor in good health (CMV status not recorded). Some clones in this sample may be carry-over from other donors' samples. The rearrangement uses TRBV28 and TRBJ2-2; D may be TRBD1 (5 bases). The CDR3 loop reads CASSQHADITGELFF. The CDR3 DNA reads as TGTGCCAGCAGTCAACACGCGGACATCACCGGGGAGCTGTTTTTT.